These T cell receptor beta chains were read from a single sample in a study of T cells after yellow fever vaccination. TCRdb itself ran the 5' RACE reads through MiXCR, one entry per CDR3 protein. Of fewer than 500,000 distinct CDR3 sequences in the sample, 15% to 20% were seen once. The sample in question was PBMCs, obtained before the yellow fever booster vaccination. These receptor sequences come from a man between 18 and 29 years old who received the YFV17D yellow fever vaccine. Each CDR3 is given with its conserved first and last residue. The D gene is left open where the match is weak. Size is stated for part of the rows, as once, few or many counts, or as a class when the clone is expanded.

size	D	V	J	DNA	CDR3
NA	TRBD2	TRBV20-1	TRBJ2-1	TGCAGTGCTAGAGATCGATGGACTAGCGTGTTCGATGAGCAGTTCTTC	CSARDRWTSVFDEQFF
NA	NA	TRBV27	TRBJ1-5	TGTGCCAGCAGTTTCTCGGCGCAACAGCCCCAGCATTTT	CASSFSAQQPQHF
NA	NA	TRBV6-2/TRBV6-3	TRBJ2-1	TGTGCCAGCAACCCCGAAGGTAGCTTGGGTTTCAATGAGCAGTTCTTC	CASNPEGSLGFNEQFF
NA	NA	TRBV29-1	TRBJ1-2	TGCAGCGTTGTCGGTACGCCCCTTAATGGCTACACCTTC	CSVVGTPLNGYTF
NA	TRBD2	TRBV27	TRBJ2-5	TGTGCCAGCATGGGCCTAGCGGGGGCTCAAGAGACCCAGTACTTC	CASMGLAGAQETQYF
many	TRBD2	TRBV10-3	TRBJ2-5	TGTGCCACCTTGGGGACTAGCGGGGGGGAGACCCAGTACTTC	CATLGTSGGETQYF
NA	TRBD2	TRBV5-1	TRBJ2-1	TGCGCCAGCAGCTTGGTCGGGGGGGGCGCCTACAATGAGCAGTTCTTC	CASSLVGGGAYNEQFF
NA	NA	TRBV4-1	TRBJ2-7	TGCGCCAGCAGCCAAGAGGCAGGGGCCTACGAGCAGTACTTC	CASSQEAGAYEQYF
NA	NA	TRBV20-1	TRBJ1-2	TGCAGTGCTAGAGATCTGGTCCCTTCAGGGGCGGCGGGCTACACCTTC	CSARDLVPSGAAGYTF
NA	NA	TRBV6-5	TRBJ1-5	TGTGCCAGCAGTGGAGACCCAACCCAGCCCCAGCATTTT	CASSGDPTQPQHF
few	TRBD1	TRBV12-3/TRBV12-4	TRBJ1-1	TGTGCCAGCCGGTACCGGGACAGGGTTTTGAACACTGAAGCTTTCTTT	CASRYRDRVLNTEAFF
NA	TRBD1	TRBV6-6	TRBJ1-1	TGTGCCAGCAGCCTCCGGGACAGGGCCCCCATGAACACTGAAGCTTTCTTT	CASSLRDRAPMNTEAFF
few	NA	TRBV6-5	TRBJ1-6	TGTGCCAGCAGTTACCTCCGGACTACAAATTCACCCCTCCACTTT	CASSYLRTTNSPLHF
NA	NA	TRBV6-6	TRBJ1-3	TGTGCCAGCAAGGGGACCTCTGGAAACACCATATATTTT	CASKGTSGNTIYF
few	NA	TRBV5-8	TRBJ1-1	TGTGCCAGCAGCCGCAGGGTCTCGTACACTGAAGCTTTCTTT	CASSRRVSYTEAFF
few	NA	TRBV20-1	TRBJ2-1	TGCAGAGCTGACGGAAATGAGCAGTTCTTC	CRADGNEQFF
NA	NA	TRBV5-5	TRBJ1-5	TGTGCCAGCAGCCTGGACAGTTTAGATCAGCCCCAGCATTTT	CASSLDSLDQPQHF
NA	NA	TRBV13	TRBJ1-2	TGTGCCAGCAGCTTAGGGCCTACAGGGTTTTCTAACTATGGCTACACCTTC	CASSLGPTGFSNYGYTF
few	NA	TRBV5-1	TRBJ2-3	TGCGCCAGCAGCCCACTGGACGGTGGGGGCACAGATACGCAGTATTTT	CASSPLDGGGTDTQYF
few	NA	TRBV11-2	TRBJ2-1	TGTGCCAGCAGTCCTACAGGGAGGAATGAGCAGTTCTTC	CASSPTGRNEQFF
NA	NA	TRBV10-3	TRBJ2-7	TGTGCCATCAGTGAGTCGACGGGGGCGTACGAGCAGTACTTC	CAISESTGAYEQYF
NA	TRBD1	TRBV12-3/TRBV12-4	TRBJ1-6	TGTGCCAGCAGTTTGCGACAGGGGAGTCATTCACCCCTCCACTTT	CASSLRQGSHSPLHF
few	NA	TRBV4-1	TRBJ2-3	TGCGCCAGCAGCCCCGAATTAGTATCAGATACGCAGTATTTT	CASSPELVSDTQYF
NA	TRBD1	TRBV5-1	TRBJ2-3	TGCGCCACAAGAGGACCTAGGACAGGGGTTGGAGATACGCAGTATTTT	CATRGPRTGVGDTQYF
NA	NA	TRBV19	TRBJ2-3	TGTGCCAGTAGTATAGTTACCGGAACTAGAAATACGCAGTATTTT	CASSIVTGTRNTQYF
few	NA	TRBV7-3	TRBJ2-2	TGTGCCAGCAGCCCGAGGGTACAGGGAAGCGGGGAGCTGTTTTTT	CASSPRVQGSGELFF
NA	NA	TRBV5-1	TRBJ1-6	TGCGCCAGCAGCTTGGAGGCTATGGAGTGGTCACCCCTCCACTTT	CASSLEAMEWSPLHF
few	TRBD1	TRBV6-5	TRBJ1-1	TGTGCCAGCAGGTCTAGCCGACAGGGGTCGAACACTGAAGCTTTCTTT	CASRSSRQGSNTEAFF
NA	NA	TRBV20-1	TRBJ2-6	TGCAGTGCCGATCCCACAGGGTCTGGGGCCAACGTCCTGACTTTC	CSADPTGSGANVLTF
few	NA	TRBV30	TRBJ1-6	TGTGCCTGGAACCAGGACAGCTATAATTCACCCCTCCACTTT	CAWNQDSYNSPLHF
NA	NA	TRBV29-1	TRBJ1-1	TGCAGCGTTGGGTTCGACGAGGAGAACACTGAAGCTTTCTTT	CSVGFDEENTEAFF
few	NA	TRBV6-5	TRBJ2-1	TGTGCCAGCAGCCCGGTCTTTGGGAGCTCCTACAATGAGCAGTTCTTC	CASSPVFGSSYNEQFF
NA	NA	TRBV29-1	TRBJ2-5	TGCAGCGCCGAGGGGGACTTACAAGAGACCCAGTACTTC	CSAEGDLQETQYF
NA	TRBD2	TRBV18	TRBJ2-1	TGTGCCAGCTCACCACGCAGCGGGGGGGTGTCAAATGAGCAGTTCTTC	CASSPRSGGVSNEQFF
NA	NA	TRBV6-5	TRBJ2-6	TGTGCCAGCAGTTATGCGGGGGCCAACCCTGGGGCCAACGTCCTGACTTTC	CASSYAGANPGANVLTF
NA	NA	TRBV7-3	TRBJ2-3	TGTGCCAGCAGCCCCGTTGGACTGGGCACAGATACGCAGTATTTT	CASSPVGLGTDTQYF
NA	NA	TRBV20-1	TRBJ2-1	TGCAGTGGCCGGAACGGACACAATGAGCAGTTCTTC	CSGRNGHNEQFF
few	NA	TRBV29-1	TRBJ1-1	TGCAGCGTTGCGGGTGTTGCGGGTAGGATGAACACTGAAGCTTTCTTT	CSVAGVAGRMNTEAFF
NA	TRBD2	TRBV20-1	TRBJ2-1	TGCAGTGCTAGAGATTGGGGAACTAGCGGGGGACAACCCTACAATGAGCAGTTCTTC	CSARDWGTSGGQPYNEQFF
NA	NA	TRBV7-3	TRBJ2-2	TGTGCCAGCAGCCCCCAGCAGGGGCCCGGGGAGCTGTTTTTT	CASSPQQGPGELFF
NA	NA	TRBV6-2/TRBV6-3	TRBJ2-3	TGTGCCAGCAGTTATCAACTCACAGATACGCAGTATTTT	CASSYQLTDTQYF
NA	NA	TRBV2	TRBJ2-3	TGTGCCAGCAGTGTTAATGAGGAAGATACGCAGTATTTT	CASSVNEEDTQYF
many	NA	TRBV5-1	TRBJ2-7	TGCGCCAGCAGCTTGTGGGATGGGGACACGGACGAGCAGTACTTC	CASSLWDGDTDEQYF
NA	NA	TRBV5-4	TRBJ2-2	TGTGCCAGCAGCAGGGGGGAGACCGGGGAGCTGTTTTTT	CASSRGETGELFF
few	NA	TRBV24-1	TRBJ2-3	TGTGCCACCAGTGCGCTGATATTAGAGCCCACTTATGGTACGCAGTATTTT	CATSALILEPTYGTQYF
NA	TRBD1	TRBV7-2	TRBJ1-2	TGTGCCAGCAGCCGACAGACAGGGGGCAGCGGCTACACCTTC	CASSRQTGGSGYTF
NA	NA	TRBV7-8	TRBJ2-2	TGTGCCAGCAGCTCCGTCCCAGGGAAGGCCACCGGGGAGCTGTTTTTT	CASSSVPGKATGELFF
few	NA	TRBV6-5	TRBJ1-2	TGTGCCAGCAGTTACTCGATCCAGGGGAGATACACCTTC	CASSYSIQGRYTF
few	NA	TRBV12-3/TRBV12-4	TRBJ2-6	TGTGCCAGCAGTTTAAGGTCTGGGGCCAACGTCCTGACTTTC	CASSLRSGANVLTF
NA	NA	TRBV7-6	TRBJ2-3	TGTGCCAGCAGCTTCGGGGTCAAAGATACGCAGTATTTT	CASSFGVKDTQYF
few	NA	TRBV10-1	TRBJ1-4	TGCGCCAGCAGTGAGTCGCAGGGTGGAAAACTGTTTTTT	CASSESQGGKLFF
NA	TRBD1	TRBV12-3/TRBV12-4	TRBJ1-2	TGTGCCAGCAGCTCAGGGGGGGACCCCCCCCTCTATGGCTACACCTTC	CASSSGGDPPLYGYTF
few	NA	TRBV2	TRBJ2-3	TGTGCCAGCAGTGAAGGGGGAAGTGCAGATACGCAGTATTTT	CASSEGGSADTQYF
NA	NA	TRBV6-2/TRBV6-3	TRBJ1-2	TGTGCCGCAGGCCAGTTCTATGGCTACACCTTC	CAAGQFYGYTF
NA	TRBD2	TRBV12-3/TRBV12-4	TRBJ2-4	TGTGCCAGCAGTCCAAGGACTAGCGGGGGGTTTTGGTACTTC	CASSPRTSGGFWYF
NA	NA	TRBV28	TRBJ2-3	TGTGCCAGCACCCCGACAGATTGGGATACGCAGTATTTT	CASTPTDWDTQYF
few	NA	TRBV4-3	TRBJ2-2	TGCGCCAGCAGCCTAGGACAGTTCACCGGGGAGCTGTTTTTT	CASSLGQFTGELFF
few	NA	TRBV10-3	TRBJ2-3	TGTGCCATCAGGATCACAGATACGCAGTATTTT	CAIRITDTQYF
NA	NA	TRBV6-5	TRBJ1-3	TGTGCCAGCAGAAACACGGCTGGAAACACCATATATTTT	CASRNTAGNTIYF
few	NA	TRBV7-3	TRBJ2-5	TGTGCCAGCAGCTTACCTCATCTCGCGGGAAAAGAGACCCAGTACTTC	CASSLPHLAGKETQYF